Included here is one TCR beta chain sequence, with context. Its antigen is still unknown. This specimen belongs to a study of cytomegalovirus exposure and HLA in healthy donors. Study summary: A later analysis reported the same platform for the 110 or so validation repertoires and the 500 to 750 first-cohort repertoires.

Clones were sequenced by immunoSEQ multiplex PCR, and TCRdb holds only the in-frame ones, with some missing. The repertoire holds 130,000 or so clones, with roughly 89% as singletons. Points from the study as a whole: Listed as cytomegalovirus-associated were 170 or so TCR beta chains.

The sequenced sample consisted of PBMCs. The origin of this receptor is a man aged 25-40 years in good health and CMV-seronegative.

The CDR3, as DNA: TGTGCCACCTCCACGGGACAGGTTTATGGCTACACCTTC. Its translation: CATSTGQVYGYTF. This chain connects TRBV7-9 to TRBJ1-2, with 8 nucleotides matching TRBD1. V gave up 10 bases and J gave up 5 bases; unmatched junction bases: 9. This CDR3 region has 13 residues. Germline-derived CDR1 and CDR2 are SEHNR and FQNEAQ (reference sequence).